This T cell receptor beta chain was recovered during a study of blood T cell repertoires in COVID-19. Study details: Collection of acute and convalescent COVID-19 samples took place in the United States, Italy and Spain. From T cells, B-cell-depleted T cells, or PBMCs came the material, which was cDNA or gDNA.

Per the original data handling: Amplified reference gene primers provided the basis for estimating nucleated cell counts. Method: immunoSEQ multiplex PCR; TCRdb's copy keeps in-frame clones and lacks some. V and J calls and clone size are copied from that table; D and trimming were computed from the DNA. The profile shows about 110,000 clones, 86% of them singletons. Germline V CDR1 and CDR2: LNHDA, SQIVND (reference sequence). The CDR3 loop spans 16 amino acids. Between the trimmed V and J ends, which lost 8 bases and 4 bases, there was a span of 20 bases. This receptor was obtained from a man aged 35 to 55 with acute or convalescent COVID-19. J is TRBJ1-4 and V is TRBV19; possibly TRBD1 for D (5 bases). Sequenced material: peripheral blood. The CDR3 reads CASGNPRRGVNEKLFF. CDR3 in DNA: TGTGCCAGTGGTAACCCCCGGCGGGGGGTTAATGAAAAACTGTTTTTT.